This T cell receptor (beta chain) was observed in a study of technical replicates of blood from a handful of donors (dated by TCRdb to the late 2010s). Notes on this clone: No antigen is known for it. Base qualities are not at hand, and no much larger clone is one base apart.

Libraries came from the immunoSEQ multiplex PCR assay. TCRdb obtained this table from immuneACCESS and retained in-frame rearrangements with V and J assigned. These tables miss some clones; where compared with another copy, unresolved V genes account for less than half of the shortfall, and the remainder is unexplained. This sample holds under 95,000 clones; around 95% were observed only once. The ten largest clonotypes hold just over 0.25% of the sample. A distance of 16 bases separates the germline ends of V and J, which lose 6 bases and 8 bases respectively. Counted from cysteine to phenylalanine, this CDR3 has 13 amino acids. The sequence is cut down to CDR3 DNA, 39 bases in frame from base 1. The germline V gene provides CDR1 MDHEN and CDR2 SYDVKM.

The sequence was collected from a human donor in good health. The sequenced material came from T cells isolated from PBMCs. The receptor chain draws on TRBV28 and TRBJ1-1, and possibly TRBD1, on 6 matching bases. The DNA is TGTGCCAGCAGCCCGACAGGCCCGCCGGAAGCTTTCTTT. Its translation reads: CASSPTGPPEAFF.